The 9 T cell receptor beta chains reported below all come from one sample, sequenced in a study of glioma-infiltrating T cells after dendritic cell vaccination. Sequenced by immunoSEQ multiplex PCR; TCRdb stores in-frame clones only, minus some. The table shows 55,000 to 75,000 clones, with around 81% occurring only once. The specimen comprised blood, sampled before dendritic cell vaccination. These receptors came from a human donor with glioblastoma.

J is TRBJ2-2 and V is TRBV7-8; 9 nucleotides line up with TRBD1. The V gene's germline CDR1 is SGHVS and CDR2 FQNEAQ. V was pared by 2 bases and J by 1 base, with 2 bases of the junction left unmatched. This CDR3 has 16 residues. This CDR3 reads CASSLRQGENTGELFF. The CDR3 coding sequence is TGTGCCAGCAGCTTAAGACAGGGGGAGAACACCGGGGAGCTGTTTTTT.

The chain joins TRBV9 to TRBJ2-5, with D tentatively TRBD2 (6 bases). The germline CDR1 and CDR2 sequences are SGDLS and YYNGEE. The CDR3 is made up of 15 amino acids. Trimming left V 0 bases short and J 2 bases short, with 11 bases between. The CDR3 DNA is TGTGCCAGCAGCGTAGTCGGGACTCCTCAAGAGACCCAGTACTTC. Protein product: CASSVVGTPQETQYF.

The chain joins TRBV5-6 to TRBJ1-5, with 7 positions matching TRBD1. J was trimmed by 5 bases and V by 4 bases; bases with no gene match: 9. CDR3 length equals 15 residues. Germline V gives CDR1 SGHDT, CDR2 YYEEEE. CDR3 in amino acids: CASSALGTDYQPQHF. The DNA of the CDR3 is TGTGCCAGCAGCGCGCTGGGGACAGACTATCAGCCCCAGCATTTT.

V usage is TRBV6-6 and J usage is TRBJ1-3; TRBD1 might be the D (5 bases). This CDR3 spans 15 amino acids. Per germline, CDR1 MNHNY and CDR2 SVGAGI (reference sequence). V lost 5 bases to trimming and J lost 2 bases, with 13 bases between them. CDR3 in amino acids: CASSPRVVTGNTIYF. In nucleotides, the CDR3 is TGTGCCAGCAGTCCCAGGGTTGTAACTGGAAACACCATATATTTT.

The CDR3 DNA is TGTGCCACCAGCATACCACTGGGGACAGGGGACTCCTACAATGAGCAGTTCTTC. Translating it yields CATSIPLGTGDSYNEQFF. This chain connects TRBV15 to TRBJ2-1, with TRBD1 identical over 10 bases. V dropped 4 bases and J dropped 0; count of bases not matched to a gene: 9. This CDR3 spans 18 amino acids. Germline V lookup: CDR1 LNHNV, CDR2 YYDKDF (reference sequence).

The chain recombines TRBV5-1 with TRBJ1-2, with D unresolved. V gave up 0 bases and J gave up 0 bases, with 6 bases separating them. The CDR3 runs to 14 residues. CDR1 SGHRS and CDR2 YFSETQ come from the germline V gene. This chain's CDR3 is CASSLEPSNYGYTF. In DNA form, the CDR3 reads TGCGCCAGCAGCTTGGAGCCGTCTAACTATGGCTACACCTTC.

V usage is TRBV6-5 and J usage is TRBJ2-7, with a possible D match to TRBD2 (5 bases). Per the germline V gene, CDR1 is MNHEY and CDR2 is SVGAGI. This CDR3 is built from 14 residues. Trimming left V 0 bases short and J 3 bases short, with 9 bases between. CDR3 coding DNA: TGTGCCAGCAGTTACTCGATGGGAGACTACGAGCAGTACTTC. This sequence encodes CASSYSMGDYEQYF.

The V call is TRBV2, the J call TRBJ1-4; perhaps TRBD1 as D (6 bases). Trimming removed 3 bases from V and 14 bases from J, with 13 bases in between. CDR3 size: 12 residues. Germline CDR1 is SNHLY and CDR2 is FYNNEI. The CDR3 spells CASSELGDRLFF. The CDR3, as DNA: TGTGCCAGCAGTGAGCTCGGAGACAGGCTGTTTTTT. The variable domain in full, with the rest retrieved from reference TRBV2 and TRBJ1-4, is EPEVTQTPSHQVTQMGQEVILRCVPISNHLYFYWYRQILGQKVEFLVSFYNNEISEKSEIFDDQFSVERPDGSNFTLKIRSTKLEDSAMYFCASSELGDRLFFGSGTQLSVL.

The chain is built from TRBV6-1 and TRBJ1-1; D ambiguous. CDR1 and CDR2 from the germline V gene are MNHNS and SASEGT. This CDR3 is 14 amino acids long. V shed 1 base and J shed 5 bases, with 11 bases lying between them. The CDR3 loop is CASSEVGRGTEAFF. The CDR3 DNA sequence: TGTGCCAGCAGTGAAGTGGGGAGAGGTACTGAAGCTTTCTTT.